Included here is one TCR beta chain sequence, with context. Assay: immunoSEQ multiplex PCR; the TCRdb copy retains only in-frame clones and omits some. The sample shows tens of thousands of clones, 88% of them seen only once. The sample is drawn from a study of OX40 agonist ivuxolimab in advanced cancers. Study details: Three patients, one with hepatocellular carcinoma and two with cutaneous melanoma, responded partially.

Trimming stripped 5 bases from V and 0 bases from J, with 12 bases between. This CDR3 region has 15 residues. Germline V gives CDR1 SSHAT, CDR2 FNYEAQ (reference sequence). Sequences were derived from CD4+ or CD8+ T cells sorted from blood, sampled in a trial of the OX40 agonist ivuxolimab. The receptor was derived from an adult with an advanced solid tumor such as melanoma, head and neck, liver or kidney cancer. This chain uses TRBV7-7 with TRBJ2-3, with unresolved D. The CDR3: CASSPELTSTDTQYF. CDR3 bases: TGTGCCAGCAGCCCGGAACTAACTAGCACAGATACGCAGTATTTT.